The 4 T cell receptor beta chains below all came from one sample that was sequenced in a study of T cell responses to AZD1222 COVID-19 vaccine. Data came from immunoSEQ multiplex PCR; TCRdb stores just in-frame clones and leaves some out. The top ten clones hold 9% to 15% of a sample with some 100,000 clones, more than 75% of them seen once. Sequences were derived from peripheral blood, sampled on day 0 of AZD1222 vaccination. These receptors were taken from an adult in good health.

V usage is TRBV19 and J usage is TRBJ2-5; 7 nucleotides line up with TRBD1. In germline, CDR1 is LNHDA, CDR2 SQIVND (reference sequence). The CDR3 consists of 15 residues. V gave up 3 bases and J gave up 2 bases; unmatched junction bases: 6. The DNA for the CDR3 is TGTGCCAGTAGTATGGGAGACAGGGAACAAGAGACCCAGTACTTC. Protein: CASSMGDREQETQYF.

J is TRBJ2-3 and V is TRBV19, with D possibly being TRBD2 (7 bases). The germline gives CDR1 LNHDA, CDR2 SQIVND (reference sequence). V shed 5 bases and J shed 6 bases, with 21 bases lying between them. The CDR3 has 16 amino acids. For the CDR3, the DNA is TGTGCCAGTAGTCCCGGGTGGGGGGGCAGTTCGGATACGCAGTATTTT. It is translated as CASSPGWGGSSDTQYF.

V gene TRBV30 combines with J gene TRBJ1-1; maybe TRBD1 (5 bases). The V end was cut by 4 bases, the J end by 6 bases, with 24 bases between. In germline, CDR1 is GTSNPN, CDR2 SVGIG (reference sequence). This CDR3 comprises 16 residues. CDR3 sequence: CAWNLQSGRGRAEAFF. The DNA for the CDR3 is TGTGCCTGGAACCTACAGTCGGGGAGGGGTAGGGCTGAAGCTTTCTTT. Full variable domain (remainder filled in from reference TRBV30 and TRBJ1-1): SQTIHQWPATLVQPVGSPLSLECTVEGTSNPNLYWYRQAAGRGLQLLFYSVGIGQISSEVPQNLSASRPQDRQFILSSKKLLLSDSGFYLCAWNLQSGRGRAEAFFGQGTRLTVV.

V usage is TRBV11-2 and J usage is TRBJ1-2; D is possibly TRBD1 (5 bases). Trimming pared 6 bases from V and 5 bases from J, leaving 19 bases between. This CDR3 has 15 residues. Germline V gene lookup returns CDR1 SGHAT and CDR2 FQNNGV. CDR3: CASRGLRGRTYGYTF. The CDR3 region has the DNA TGTGCCAGCAGAGGGCTTAGGGGCAGAACTTATGGCTACACCTTC.